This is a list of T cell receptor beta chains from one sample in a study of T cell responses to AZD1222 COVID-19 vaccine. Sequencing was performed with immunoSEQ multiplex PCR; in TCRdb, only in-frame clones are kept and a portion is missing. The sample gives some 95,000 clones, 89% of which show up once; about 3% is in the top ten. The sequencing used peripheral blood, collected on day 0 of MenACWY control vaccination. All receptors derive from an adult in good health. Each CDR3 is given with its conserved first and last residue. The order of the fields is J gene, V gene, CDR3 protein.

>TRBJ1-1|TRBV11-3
CASSSLGAVISEAFF
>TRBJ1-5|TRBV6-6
CASSLPPWGRGYHSSNQPQHF
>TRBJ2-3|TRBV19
CASSTTGESTDTQYF
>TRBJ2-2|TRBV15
CATSRGGAPTGELFF
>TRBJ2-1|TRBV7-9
CASSPQDWGGEQFF
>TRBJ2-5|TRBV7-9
CASSLPRGYEGETQYF
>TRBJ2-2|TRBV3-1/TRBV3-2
CASSQVSLRELFF
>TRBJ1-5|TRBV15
CATSRDPGNNQPQHF
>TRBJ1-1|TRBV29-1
CSVEFVGTEAFF
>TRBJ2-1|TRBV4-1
CASSQNRGGNEQFF
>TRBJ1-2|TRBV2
CASRRDGQGAWGYTF
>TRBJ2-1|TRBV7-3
CASSPSRDSYNEQFF
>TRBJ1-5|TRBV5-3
CARARGAGGNNQPQHF
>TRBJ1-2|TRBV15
CATSTHLYQGTGNLGGYTF
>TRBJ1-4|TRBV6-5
CASTGSPATNEKLFF
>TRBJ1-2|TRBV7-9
CASSLEFGGDYGYTF
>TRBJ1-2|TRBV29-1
CSIQGPYGYTF
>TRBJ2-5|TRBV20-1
CSASVLGDRSGETQYF
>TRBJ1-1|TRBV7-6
CASSLGVQHTEAFF
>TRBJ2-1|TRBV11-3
CASSYPWRGGEQFF
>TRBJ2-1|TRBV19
CASMTSGALKRNEQFF